This T cell receptor beta chain was profiled in a study of blood T cell repertoires in COVID-19. About the study: Acute-phase and convalescent COVID-19 samples originated in the United States, Italy and Spain.

Per the study methods: Quantification of nucleated cells was approximated via reference gene primer amplification. Produced via immunoSEQ multiplex PCR; TCRdb's table is partial and in-frame only. V and J calls and clone size are as listed in that table; D and trimming were resolved from the DNA. The profile shows some 150,000 clones, approximately 86% of them singletons. The V segment lost 6 bases and the J segment 7 bases; nucleotides outside the gene matches: 11. Germline loops: CDR1 MDHEN, CDR2 SYDVKM. The CDR3 has 14 residues. The gene calls are TRBV28 and TRBJ2-5; TRBD2 matches 7 bases. This clonotype was obtained from a man in his sixties or seventies with acute or convalescent COVID-19. Sequenced: peripheral blood. For the CDR3, the DNA is TGTGCCAGCAGCTTGGGCGGGGGTTCGGGGACCCAGTACTTC. Translated, it gives CASSLGGGSGTQYF.